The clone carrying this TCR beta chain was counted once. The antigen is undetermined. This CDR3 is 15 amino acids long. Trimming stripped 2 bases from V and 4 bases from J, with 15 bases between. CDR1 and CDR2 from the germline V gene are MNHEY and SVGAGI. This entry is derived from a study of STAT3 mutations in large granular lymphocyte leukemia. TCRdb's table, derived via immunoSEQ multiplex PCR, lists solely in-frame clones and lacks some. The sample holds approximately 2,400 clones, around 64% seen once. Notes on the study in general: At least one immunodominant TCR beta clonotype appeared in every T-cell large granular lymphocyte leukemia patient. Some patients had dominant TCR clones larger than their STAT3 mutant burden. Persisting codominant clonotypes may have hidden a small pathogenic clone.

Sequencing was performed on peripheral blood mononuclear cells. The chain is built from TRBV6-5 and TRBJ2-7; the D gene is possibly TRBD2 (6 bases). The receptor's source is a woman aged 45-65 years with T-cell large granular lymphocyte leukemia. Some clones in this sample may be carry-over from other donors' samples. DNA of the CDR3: TGTGCCAGCAGTTACGCCGGGACTTTTTCATACGAGCAGTACTTC. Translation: CASSYAGTFSYEQYF.